This TCR beta chain came from a study of blood T cell repertoires in COVID-19. Whole-study context: Researchers got acute and convalescent COVID-19 samples from the United States, Italy and Spain.

Clones were read by immunoSEQ multiplex PCR, and TCRdb kept only the in-frame ones, dropping some. This sample has approximately 280,000 clones, with roughly 80% found just once. No more than 2 weeks before study entry, exposed participants had met a case of COVID-19. This CDR3 is built from 15 residues. Germline V gives CDR1 SGHRS, CDR2 YFSETQ. The germline V and J ends were trimmed by 4 bases and 4 bases, with 17 bases remaining between them. This TCR was sampled from a man between 40 and 49 years old who had been exposed to COVID-19. The chain employs TRBV5-1 and TRBJ1-1; TRBD1 might be the D (6 bases). The source material was PBMCs or T cells enriched from blood (not recorded which). The CDR3 nucleotides are TGCGCCAGCAGCCCACATACAGGGCCGGGCACTGAAGCTTTCTTT. It encodes CASSPHTGPGTEAFF. Based on the CDR3 plus reference TRBV5-1 and TRBJ1-1, the full variable domain is KAGVTQTPRYLIKTRGQQVTLSCSPISGHRSVSWYQQTPGQGLQFLFEYFSETQRNKGNFPGRFSGRQFSNSRSEMNVSTLELGDSALYLCASSPHTGPGTEAFFGQGTRLTVV.